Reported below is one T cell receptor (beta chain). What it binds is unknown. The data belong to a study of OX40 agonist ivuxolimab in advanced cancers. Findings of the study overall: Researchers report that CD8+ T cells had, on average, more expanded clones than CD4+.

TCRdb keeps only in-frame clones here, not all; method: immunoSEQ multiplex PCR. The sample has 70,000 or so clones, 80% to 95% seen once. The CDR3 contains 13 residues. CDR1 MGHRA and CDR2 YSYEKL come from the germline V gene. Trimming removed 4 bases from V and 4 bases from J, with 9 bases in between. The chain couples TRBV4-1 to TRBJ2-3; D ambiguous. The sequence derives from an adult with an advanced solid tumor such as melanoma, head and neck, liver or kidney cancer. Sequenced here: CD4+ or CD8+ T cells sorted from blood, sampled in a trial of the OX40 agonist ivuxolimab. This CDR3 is CASSPFSPDTQYF. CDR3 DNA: TGCGCCAGCAGCCCTTTTAGTCCAGATACGCAGTATTTT.